This paragraph reports one TCR beta chain. No per-base quality is available; no much larger clone lies one base away. CDR1 DFQATT and CDR2 SNEGSKA are derived from the germline V gene (reference sequence). Deletion took 6 bases off V and 7 bases off J, with a span of 10 bases between the germline ends. Taken from cysteine to phenylalanine, the CDR3 has 11 residues. Only CDR3 DNA remains: 33 bases, in frame from the first base. TCR cDNA was synthesized by 5'RACE template switching, which introduced a universal primer site and unique molecular identifiers. Priming for cDNA synthesis came from both the TCR alpha and TCR beta constant segments. Libraries were amplified in two PCR steps, with sample barcodes and sequencing adapters added in the second step. Libraries were sequenced on Illumina HiSeq 2500 (2x100 bp) or NovaSeq (2x150 bp). The paper's data handling went like this. Demultiplexing of reads and collapsing into UMI consensus sequences were performed with MIGEC, and V(D)J alignment was carried out with MiXCR. Using edgeR on replicate PBMC samples, clonotypes were called vaccine-responding if FDR was below 0.01 and the log2 fold change was above 5 up to day 15. CD4 or CD8 identity was assigned to each bulk clonotype according to whether the clonotype was present at higher abundance in the sequenced CD4 repertoire or the sequenced CD8 repertoire. Clonotypes enriched at least 10-fold in dextramer-positive versus dextramer-negative fractions were classed as NS4B-specific, and CD4-biased clonotypes were left out. Using fastp trimming at Q25 and MiXCR clonotype assembly, TCRdb reanalyzed the public sequencing data and kept in-frame beta chains. Entries that share a CDR3 protein sequence are merged under the most common genes and DNA. TCRdb's processing, not the study's, gives the V and J calls here. The table for this sample lists roughly 85,000 distinct CDR3 sequences; roughly 13% of them were counted only once. Around 24% of the sample rests with the top ten.

The treatment or condition tag for this specimen amounts to: live attenuated yellow fever vaccine strain. PBMCs were isolated from peripheral blood using a standard Ficoll-Paque protocol. With anti-CD3 and anti-CD8 staining plus a dextramer loaded with the yellow fever NS4B epitope peptide, the researchers sorted epitope-specific CD8 T cells. TriZol was used to extract RNA from bulk PBMCs, from CD4 and CD8 fractions, and from dextramer-positive and dextramer-negative fractions. The sample is drawn from a study of T cells after yellow fever vaccination (dated by TCRdb to the late 2010s). With regard to the full study: The SMART-Seq v4 Ultra Low Input RNA kit was used to prepare libraries from fractions with low cell numbers. To follow T-cell clones before and after both primary and booster YFV17D yellow fever vaccination, bulk TCR alpha and beta repertoires underwent longitudinal sequencing. Two healthy male donors, one aged 18 to 29 and one aged 30 to 40 years, made up the cohort. Blood was collected at multiple timepoints before and after primary and secondary immunization, and bulk PBMC replicates and cell subsets were isolated.

Overall study results and their limits: Computational filtering was needed because FACS-sorted repertoires could contain abundant contaminating clonotypes from the bulk population. A small share of clonotypes was detected in both CD4 and CD8 compartments, with the overlap likely arising from convergent recombination. Only two donors were included in the study, so the extent to which the findings can be generalized is limited. After the booster, most of the clones that had expanded following primary vaccination were detected again (96% of CD4 and around 87% of CD8), which suggests that memory was broadly maintained. Compared with the primary T-cell response, the secondary T-cell response was faster but weaker, reaching its peak on day 5 rather than on day 15.

This sequence uses TRBV20-1 and TRBJ2-1; the D gene is perhaps TRBD1, from 6 matching bases. The sequence was collected from a man younger than 35 who received the YFV17D yellow fever vaccine. The sequencing used CD8+ T cells not binding an NS4B(214-222) dextramer, sorted from PBMCs, collected less than 25 days after the first yellow fever vaccination. The cell subset or site label of this sample denotes: NS4B epitope dextramer-negative CD8 T cells. The CDR3 in this case is CSAPRGNEQFF. At the DNA level, the sequence is TGCAGTGCACCTAGGGGGAATGAGCAGTTCTTC.